This T cell receptor (beta chain) comes out of a study of molecular identifiers for immune sequencing clone quantification. CDR1 and CDR2 from the germline V gene are SEHNR and FQNEAQ (reference sequence). The CDR3 extends over 16 amino acids. V lost 0 bases, J lost 7 bases, and 8 bases stayed unmatched. This clonotype was detected many times. Naive CD8 library inputs spanned roughly 17,000 to 1,100,000 sorted cells and 10%, 30% or 50% RNA. Previously described methods and listed TCR primers were employed for the bulk TCR libraries. Using its own MiXCR run on the PCR reads, TCRdb lists one record per CDR3 protein. The data contain roughly 40,000 distinct CDR3 sequences, 20% to 25% of them seen just once; the ten biggest clones take up 0.85% to 1%.

The chain is built from TRBV7-9 and TRBJ1-4; TRBD1 agrees at 7 bases. The material sequenced was naive CD8+ T cells from blood, with Jurkat cell RNA spiked in. As to subset: FACS-sorted CD8+CD4-CCR7+CD45RA+ naive T cells. This sequence originates from a human donor in good health. Some libraries in this study had Jurkat cell RNA spiked in. CDR3 bases: TGTGCCAGCAGCTTAGCAAGACCGGGACAGACTGAAAAACTGTTTTTT. Protein sequence: CASSLARPGQTEKLFF. Looking up the rest from reference TRBV7-9 and TRBJ1-4 gives the full variable domain: DTGVSQNPRHKITKRGQNVTFRCDPISEHNRLYWYRQTLGQGPEFLTYFQNEAQLEKSRLLSDRFSAERPKGSFSTLEIQRTEQGDSAMYLCASSLARPGQTEKLFFGSGTQLSVL.